A single sample gave rise to the 15 T cell receptor beta chains below, sequenced in a study of cytomegalovirus exposure and HLA in healthy donors. 13 Jbeta primers and 60 Vbeta primers were used for the PCR. Libraries were prepared by immunoSEQ multiplex PCR; TCRdb keeps only in-frame clonotypes and omits some of them. The sample lists some 150,000 clones, around 81% occurring once. The sequenced sample was PBMCs. The receptors were sampled from a woman in her forties or fifties in good health and CMV-seronegative.

The V call is TRBV10-1, the J call TRBJ2-1; D not certain. V shed 3 bases and J shed 4 bases, with 13 bases lying between them. This CDR3 has 15 amino acids. From germline, CDR1 is WNHNN and CDR2 SYGVQD (reference sequence). In DNA form, the CDR3 reads TGCGCCAGCAGTGATCCCGACTCACCTTACAATGAGCAGTTCTTC. Residues: CASSDPDSPYNEQFF.

The count of this clone is one. V is TRBV19 and J is TRBJ2-2, with D perhaps matching TRBD2 (5 bases). Germline lookup yields CDR1 LNHDA and CDR2 SQIVND (reference sequence). CDR3 size: 15 residues. The V end was cut by 0 bases, the J end by 7 bases, with 12 bases between. The CDR3 loop is CASSIESGVVGELFF. CDR3 bases: TGTGCCAGTAGTATAGAGTCCGGGGTGGTCGGGGAGCTGTTTTTT.

This clone was seen once. The V gene is TRBV7-2, the J gene TRBJ2-5, with 11 bases that match TRBD2. Germline V gene sequence: CDR1 SGHTA, CDR2 FQGNSA. V lost 1 base to trimming and J lost 4 bases; unmatched junction nucleotides: 8. CDR3 size: 17 residues. CDR3 protein: CASSLEVAGGPGETQYF. In nucleotides, the CDR3 is TGTGCCAGCAGCTTAGAAGTAGCGGGGGGGCCGGGAGAGACCCAGTACTTC.

CDR3 protein: CASSIGLRGLRTNGYTF. The CDR3 DNA follows: TGTGCCAGTAGTATAGGATTAAGGGGTCTCCGGACCAATGGCTACACCTTC. The chain combines TRBV19 with TRBJ1-2; D possibly corresponds to TRBD1 (5 bases). The length of the CDR3 is 17 residues. Germline assignment: CDR1 LNHDA and CDR2 SQIVND (reference sequence). The germline V and J ends were trimmed by 1 base and 6 bases, with 21 bases remaining between them. Complete variable domain (other parts from reference TRBV19 and TRBJ1-2): DGGITQSPKYLFRKEGQNVTLSCEQNLNHDAMYWYRQDPGQGLRLIYYSQIVNDFQKGDIAEGYSVSREKKESFPLTVTSAQKNPTAFYLCASSIGLRGLRTNGYTFGSGTRLTVV.

In nucleotides, the CDR3 is TGCGCCAGCAGAAGCGCCCCCGATGGCTACACCTTC. Encoded protein: CASRSAPDGYTF. V is TRBV5-1 and J is TRBJ1-2; D is uncertain. Germline CDR1 reads SGHRS; CDR2 reads YFSETQ. V lost 5 bases and J lost 6, with 11 bases in between. The CDR3 runs to 12 residues.

This clone was recorded a few times. This chain joins TRBV19 and TRBJ1-1; D uncertain. V was trimmed by 3 bases and J by 2 bases, leaving 10 bases between them. The length of the CDR3 is 14 residues. The germline V gene encodes CDR1 LNHDA and CDR2 SQIVND (reference sequence). CDR3 DNA sequence: TGTGCCAGTAGTATGAGTAGCAGAAACACTGAAGCTTTCTTT. Translation gives CASSMSSRNTEAFF. Full variable domain (outside the CDR3, taken from reference TRBV19 and TRBJ1-1): DGGITQSPKYLFRKEGQNVTLSCEQNLNHDAMYWYRQDPGQGLRLIYYSQIVNDFQKGDIAEGYSVSREKKESFPLTVTSAQKNPTAFYLCASSMSSRNTEAFFGQGTRLTVV.

The chain uses TRBV9 and TRBJ2-3; 8 bases align to TRBD2. The length of the CDR3 is 16 residues. Germline-derived CDR1 and CDR2 are SGDLS and YYNGEE. J gave up 3 bases and V 4 bases, and 10 bases lay outside the gene matches. CDR3 DNA sequence: TGTGCCAGCAGCCCACACCTGACTAGCGATACAGATACGCAGTATTTT. It specifies CASSPHLTSDTDTQYF.

This clone was found once. This chain links TRBV9 with TRBJ2-2; TRBD2 is a possible D gene (5 bases). The CDR3 has 15 amino acids. The V end lost 5 bases, the J end lost 6 bases, and 17 bases lay between the germline ends. Germline CDR1 is SGDLS and CDR2 is YYNGEE. DNA of the CDR3: TGTGCCAGCAGTGCAGCGGCGGCCGAGTCCGGGGAGCTGTTTTTT. Translation: CASSAAAAESGELFF. The full variable domain, its missing parts supplied by reference TRBV9 and TRBJ2-2, is DSGVTQTPKHLITATGQRVTLRCSPRSGDLSVYWYQQSLDQGLQFLIQYYNGEERAKGNILERFSAQQFPDLHSELNLSSLELGDSALYFCASSAAAAESGELFFGEGSRLTVL.

The CDR3 is CASRELAGVYEQYF. In DNA form, the CDR3 reads TGTGCCAGCAGGGAATTAGCGGGCGTTTACGAGCAGTACTTC. The chain joins TRBV2 to TRBJ2-7, with 7 bases matching TRBD2. There are 14 residues in the CDR3. The germline V gene encodes CDR1 SNHLY and CDR2 FYNNEI. The J segment lost 4 bases and the V segment lost 6 bases, leaving 9 bases of the junction unmatched.

This chain links TRBV4-1 with TRBJ1-5; 9 nucleotides line up with TRBD1. The CDR3 totals 19 residues. V dropped 1 base and J dropped 0; count of bases not matched to a gene: 10. Germline values: CDR1 MGHRA, CDR2 YSYEKL. The CDR3, as DNA: TGCGCCAGCAGCCAAGCCGGGACAGGGTCCTTATATAGCAATCAGCCCCAGCATTTT. Its protein product is CASSQAGTGSLYSNQPQHF.

The V call is TRBV18, the J call TRBJ1-2; the D gene is possibly TRBD1 (6 bases). This CDR3 has 14 residues. Trimming took off 2 bases at V and 4 bases at J, with 11 bases between the two ends. CDR1 is KGHSH and CDR2 is LQKENI in the germline V gene. The CDR3 DNA reads TGTGCCAGCTCACCAAAGGACAGTGCCTATGGCTACACCTTC. Protein product: CASSPKDSAYGYTF.

The chain recombines TRBV28 with TRBJ1-2; a weak D match, TRBD1 (6 bases). The CDR3 totals 12 residues. The V gene lost 9 bases and the J gene lost 7 bases, with 15 bases spanning the gap. Germline V gene data show CDR1 as MDHEN and CDR2 as SYDVKM. CDR3 nucleotide sequence: TGTGCCAGTCGACAAGGGACACTTGGCTACACCTTC. As protein: CASRQGTLGYTF.

This CDR3 reads CATTQGVGEKLFF. The CDR3 coding sequence is TGTGCCACCACCCAGGGGGTGGGAGAAAAACTGTTTTTT. The chain links TRBV2 to TRBJ1-4; 7 nucleotides agree with TRBD1. Germline V gene lookup returns CDR1 SNHLY and CDR2 FYNNEI. The CDR3 runs 13 residues. V lost 10 bases, J lost 8 bases, and 10 bases stayed unmatched.

The count of this clone is one. The chain employs TRBV18 and TRBJ2-1, with TRBD2 as a possible D gene (6 bases). Germline CDR1 reads KGHSH; CDR2 reads LQKENI. This CDR3 spans 17 amino acids. V lost 0 bases and J 0 bases, leaving 12 bases between the germline ends. The CDR3 loop reads CASSPPRGTSSYNEQFF. CDR3 DNA sequence: TGTGCCAGCTCACCACCGCGCGGGACGAGCTCCTACAATGAGCAGTTCTTC.

The CDR3 loop is CASSFSSGSTDTQYF. The CDR3 coding sequence is TGTGCCAGCAGTTTCTCGAGCGGGAGCACAGATACGCAGTATTTT. V usage is TRBV11-3 and J usage is TRBJ2-3, with D possibly matching TRBD2 (6 bases). V lost 6 bases and J 0 bases, leaving 13 bases between the germline ends. Germline CDR1 and CDR2: SGHNT and YENEEA. The CDR3 contains 15 residues.